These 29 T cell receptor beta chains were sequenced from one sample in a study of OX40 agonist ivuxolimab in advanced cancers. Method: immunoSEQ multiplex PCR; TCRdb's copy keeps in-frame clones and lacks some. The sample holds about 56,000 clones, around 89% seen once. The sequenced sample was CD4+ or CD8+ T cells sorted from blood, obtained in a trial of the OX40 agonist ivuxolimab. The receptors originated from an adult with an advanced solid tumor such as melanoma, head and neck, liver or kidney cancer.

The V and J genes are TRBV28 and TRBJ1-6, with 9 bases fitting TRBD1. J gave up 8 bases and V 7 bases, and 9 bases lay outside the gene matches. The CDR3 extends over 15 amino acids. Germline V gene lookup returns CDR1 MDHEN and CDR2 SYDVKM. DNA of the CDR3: TGTGCCAGCAAACGCCCGGGACAGGGTTATTCACCCCTCCACTTT. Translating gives CASKRPGQGYSPLHF.

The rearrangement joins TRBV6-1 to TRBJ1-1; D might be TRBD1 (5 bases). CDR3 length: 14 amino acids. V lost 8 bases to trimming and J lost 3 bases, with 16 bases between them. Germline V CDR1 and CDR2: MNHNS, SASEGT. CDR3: CASYWKGRDTEAFF. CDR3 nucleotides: TGTGCCAGCTATTGGAAGGGACGGGACACTGAAGCTTTCTTT.

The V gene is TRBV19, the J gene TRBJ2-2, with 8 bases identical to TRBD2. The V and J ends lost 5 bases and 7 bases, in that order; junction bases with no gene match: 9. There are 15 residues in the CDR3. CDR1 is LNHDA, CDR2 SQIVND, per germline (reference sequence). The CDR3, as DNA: TGTGCCAGTAGTCCAAGGCGGGAGGCACTCGGGGAGCTGTTTTTT. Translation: CASSPRREALGELFF.

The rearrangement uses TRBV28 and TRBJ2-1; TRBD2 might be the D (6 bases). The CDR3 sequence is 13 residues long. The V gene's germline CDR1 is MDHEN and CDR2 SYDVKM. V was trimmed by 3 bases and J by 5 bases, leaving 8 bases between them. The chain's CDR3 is CASSFTGDNEQFF. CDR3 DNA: TGTGCCAGCAGTTTTACGGGAGACAATGAGCAGTTCTTC.

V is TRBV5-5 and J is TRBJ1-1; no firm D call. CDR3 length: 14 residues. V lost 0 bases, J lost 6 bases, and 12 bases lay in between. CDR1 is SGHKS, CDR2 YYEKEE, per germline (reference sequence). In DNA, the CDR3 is TGTGCCAGCAGCTTGGGTAGCGATTCCGCTGAAGCTTTCTTT. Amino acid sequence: CASSLGSDSAEAFF.

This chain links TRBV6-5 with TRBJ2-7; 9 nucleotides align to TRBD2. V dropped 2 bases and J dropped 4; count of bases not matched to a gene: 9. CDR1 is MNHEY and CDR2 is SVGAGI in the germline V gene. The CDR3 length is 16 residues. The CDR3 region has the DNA TGTGCCAGCAGTTACCGGAGGACTAGCGAGGCATACGAGCAGTACTTC. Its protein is CASSYRRTSEAYEQYF.

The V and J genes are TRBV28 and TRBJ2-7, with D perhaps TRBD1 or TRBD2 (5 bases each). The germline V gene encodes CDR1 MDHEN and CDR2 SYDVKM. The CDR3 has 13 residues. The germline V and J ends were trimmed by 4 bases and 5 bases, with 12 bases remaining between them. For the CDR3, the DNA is TGTGCCAGCAGTTCCGAGGGGCGACACGAGCAGTACTTC. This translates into CASSSEGRHEQYF.

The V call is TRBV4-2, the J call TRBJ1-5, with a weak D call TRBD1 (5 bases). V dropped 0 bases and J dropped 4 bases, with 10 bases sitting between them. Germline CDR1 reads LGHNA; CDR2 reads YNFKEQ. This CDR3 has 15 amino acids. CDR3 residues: CASSQDQGRNQPQHF. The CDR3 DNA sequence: TGTGCCAGCAGCCAAGATCAGGGAAGGAATCAGCCCCAGCATTTT.

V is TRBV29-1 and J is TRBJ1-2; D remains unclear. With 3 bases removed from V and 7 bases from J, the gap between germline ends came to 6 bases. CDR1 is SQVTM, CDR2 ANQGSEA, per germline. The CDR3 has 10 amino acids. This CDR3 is CSVDVRGYTF. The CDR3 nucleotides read TGCAGCGTTGACGTACGTGGCTACACCTTC.

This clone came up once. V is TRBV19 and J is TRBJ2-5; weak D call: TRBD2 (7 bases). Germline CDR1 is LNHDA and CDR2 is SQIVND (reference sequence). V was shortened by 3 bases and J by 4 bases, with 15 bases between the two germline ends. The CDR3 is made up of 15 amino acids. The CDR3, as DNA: TGTGCCAGTAGTATTAGGGGGGGGTGGCGAGAGACCCAGTACTTC. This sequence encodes CASSIRGGWRETQYF.

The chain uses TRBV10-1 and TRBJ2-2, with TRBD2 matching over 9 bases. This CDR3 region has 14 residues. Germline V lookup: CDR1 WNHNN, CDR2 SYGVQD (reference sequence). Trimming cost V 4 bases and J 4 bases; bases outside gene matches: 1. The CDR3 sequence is CASSALAGTGELFF. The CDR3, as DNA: TGCGCCAGCAGTGCACTAGCGGGCACCGGGGAGCTGTTTTTT.

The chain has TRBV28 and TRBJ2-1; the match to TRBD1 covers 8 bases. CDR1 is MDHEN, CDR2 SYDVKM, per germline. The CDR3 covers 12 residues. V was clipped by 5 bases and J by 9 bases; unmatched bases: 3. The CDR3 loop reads CASSRTGGEQFF. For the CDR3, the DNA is TGTGCCAGCAGTCGAACAGGGGGTGAGCAGTTCTTC.

The CDR3 nucleotides are TGTGCCAGCAGCTTGGCGCCCAACTCCTACGAGCAGTACTTC. This gives the protein CASSLAPNSYEQYF. The chain couples TRBV5-5 to TRBJ2-7; D ambiguous. Deletions cut 0 bases from V and 0 bases from J, with 7 bases between. This CDR3 has 14 residues. Per germline, CDR1 SGHKS and CDR2 YYEKEE (reference sequence). Using reference TRBV5-5 and TRBJ2-7 for the parts outside the CDR3, the full variable domain is DAGVTQSPTHLIKTRGQQVTLRCSPISGHKSVSWYQQVLGQGPQFIFQYYEKEERGRGNFPDRFSARQFPNYSSELNVNALLLGDSALYLCASSLAPNSYEQYFGPGTRLTVT.

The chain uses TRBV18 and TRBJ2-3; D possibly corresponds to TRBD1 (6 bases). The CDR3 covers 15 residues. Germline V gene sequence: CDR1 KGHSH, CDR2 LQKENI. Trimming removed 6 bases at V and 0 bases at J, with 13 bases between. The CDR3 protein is CASSRTEGSTDTQYF. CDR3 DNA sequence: TGTGCCAGCTCGAGGACAGAAGGGAGCACAGATACGCAGTATTTT. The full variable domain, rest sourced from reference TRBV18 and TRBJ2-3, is NAGVMQNPRHLVRRRGQEARLRCSPMKGHSHVYWYRQLPEEGLKFMVYLQKENIIDESGMPKERFSAEFPKEGPSILRIQQVVRGDSAAYFCASSRTEGSTDTQYFGPGTRLTVL.

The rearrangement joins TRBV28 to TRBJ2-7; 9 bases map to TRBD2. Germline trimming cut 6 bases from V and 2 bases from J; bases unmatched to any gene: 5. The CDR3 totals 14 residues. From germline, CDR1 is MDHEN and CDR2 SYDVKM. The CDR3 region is CASRRLAETYEQYF. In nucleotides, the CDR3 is TGTGCCAGCAGGCGACTAGCGGAAACCTACGAGCAGTACTTC. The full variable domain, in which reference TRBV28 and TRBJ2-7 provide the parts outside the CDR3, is DVKVTQSSRYLVKRTGEKVFLECVQDMDHENMFWYRQDPGLGLRLIYFSYDVKMKEKGDIPEGYSVSREKKERFSLILESASTNQTSMYLCASRRLAETYEQYFGPGTRLTVT.

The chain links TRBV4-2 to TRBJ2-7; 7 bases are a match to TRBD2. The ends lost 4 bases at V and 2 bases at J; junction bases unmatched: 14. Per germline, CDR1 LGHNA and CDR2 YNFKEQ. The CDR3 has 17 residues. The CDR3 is CASSLTGPGTITYEQYF. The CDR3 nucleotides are TGTGCCAGCAGCCTAACCGGTCCCGGGACTATTACCTACGAGCAGTACTTC.

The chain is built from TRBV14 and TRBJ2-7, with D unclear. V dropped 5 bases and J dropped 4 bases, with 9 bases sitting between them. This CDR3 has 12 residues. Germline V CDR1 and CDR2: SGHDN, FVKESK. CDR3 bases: TGTGCCAGCAGCACCGGTCAGTACGAGCAGTACTTC. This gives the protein CASSTGQYEQYF.

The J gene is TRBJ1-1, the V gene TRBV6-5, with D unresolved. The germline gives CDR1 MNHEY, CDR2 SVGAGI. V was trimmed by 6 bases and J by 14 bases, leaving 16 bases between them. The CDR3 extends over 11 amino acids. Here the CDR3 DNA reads TGTGCCAGCAGCTACCCCGGACCAGAGTTCTTT. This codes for CASSYPGPEFF.

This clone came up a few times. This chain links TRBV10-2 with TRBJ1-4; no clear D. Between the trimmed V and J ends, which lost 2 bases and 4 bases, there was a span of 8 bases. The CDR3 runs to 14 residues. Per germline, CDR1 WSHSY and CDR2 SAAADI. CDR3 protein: CASSERQDNEKLFF. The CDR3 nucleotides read TGCGCCAGCAGTGAGAGGCAGGATAATGAAAAACTGTTTTTT.

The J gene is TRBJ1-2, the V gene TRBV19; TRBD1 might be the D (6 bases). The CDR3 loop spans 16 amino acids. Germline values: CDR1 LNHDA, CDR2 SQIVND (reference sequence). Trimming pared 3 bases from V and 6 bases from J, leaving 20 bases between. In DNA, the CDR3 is TGTGCCAGTAGTATTCTGCAGGGGTTGTATTCCGATGGCTACACCTTC. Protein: CASSILQGLYSDGYTF.

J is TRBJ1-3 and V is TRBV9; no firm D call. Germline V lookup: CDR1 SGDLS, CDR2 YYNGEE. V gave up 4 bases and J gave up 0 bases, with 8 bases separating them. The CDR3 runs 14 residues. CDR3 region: CASSNRDSGNTIYF. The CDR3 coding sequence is TGTGCCAGCAGCAATCGGGACTCTGGAAACACCATATATTTT.

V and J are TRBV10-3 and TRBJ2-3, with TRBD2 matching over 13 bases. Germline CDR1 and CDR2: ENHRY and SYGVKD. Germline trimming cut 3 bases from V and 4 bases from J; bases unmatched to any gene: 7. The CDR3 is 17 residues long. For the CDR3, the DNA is TGTGCCATCAGTGAAGAAGGGACTAGCGGGACTGCAGATACGCAGTATTTT. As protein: CAISEEGTSGTADTQYF.

Here the CDR3 reads CASSRGQGWDTEAFF. Here the CDR3 DNA reads TGTGCCAGCAGCAGGGGACAGGGATGGGACACTGAAGCTTTCTTT. The V and J genes are TRBV21-1 and TRBJ1-1; TRBD1, as called in the table, went unchecked against the DNA. TRBV21-1 is a pseudogene segment. The CDR3 runs to 15 residues.

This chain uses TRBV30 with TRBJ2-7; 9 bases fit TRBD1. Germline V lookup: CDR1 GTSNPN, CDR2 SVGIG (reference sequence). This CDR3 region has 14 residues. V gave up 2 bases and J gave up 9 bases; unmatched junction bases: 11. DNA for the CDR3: TGTGCCTGGAGTACGGGACAGGGTGGGGAACGGCAGTACTTC. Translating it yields CAWSTGQGGERQYF.

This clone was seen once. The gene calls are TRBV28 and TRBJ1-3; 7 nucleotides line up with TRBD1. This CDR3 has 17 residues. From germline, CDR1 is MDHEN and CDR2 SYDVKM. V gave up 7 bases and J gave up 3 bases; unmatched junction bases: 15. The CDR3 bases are TGTGCCAGCACCCAACCAGGGGAGGGGGCGCGTGGAAACACCATATATTTT. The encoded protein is CASTQPGEGARGNTIYF. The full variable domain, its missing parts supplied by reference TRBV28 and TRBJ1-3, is DVKVTQSSRYLVKRTGEKVFLECVQDMDHENMFWYRQDPGLGLRLIYFSYDVKMKEKGDIPEGYSVSREKKERFSLILESASTNQTSMYLCASTQPGEGARGNTIYFGEGSWLTVV.

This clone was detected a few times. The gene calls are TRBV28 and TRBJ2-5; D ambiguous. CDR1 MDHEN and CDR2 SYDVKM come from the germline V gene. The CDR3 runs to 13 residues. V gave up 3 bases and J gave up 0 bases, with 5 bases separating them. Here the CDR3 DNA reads TGTGCCAGCAGTTTCGGGTACCAAGAGACCCAGTACTTC. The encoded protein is CASSFGYQETQYF.

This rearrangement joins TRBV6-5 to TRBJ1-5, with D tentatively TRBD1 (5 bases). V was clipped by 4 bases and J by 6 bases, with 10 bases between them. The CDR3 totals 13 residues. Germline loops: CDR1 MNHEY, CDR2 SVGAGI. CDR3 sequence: CASSWAGPQPQHF. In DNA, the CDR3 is TGTGCCAGCAGTTGGGCAGGGCCTCAGCCCCAGCATTTT.

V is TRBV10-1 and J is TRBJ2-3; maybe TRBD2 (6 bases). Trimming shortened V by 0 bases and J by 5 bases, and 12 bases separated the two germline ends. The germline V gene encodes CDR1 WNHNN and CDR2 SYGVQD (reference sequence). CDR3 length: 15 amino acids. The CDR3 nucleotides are TGCGCCAGCAGTGAGTCCGGGCTAGCGATAGATACGCAGTATTTT. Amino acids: CASSESGLAIDTQYF.

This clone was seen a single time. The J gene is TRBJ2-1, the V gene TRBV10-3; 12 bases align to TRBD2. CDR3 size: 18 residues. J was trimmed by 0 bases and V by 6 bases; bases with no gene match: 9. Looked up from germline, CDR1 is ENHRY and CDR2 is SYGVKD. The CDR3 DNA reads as TGTGCCATCAGATCAACTAGCGGGGGGTATAGCTCCTACAATGAGCAGTTCTTC. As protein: CAIRSTSGGYSSYNEQFF.